One sample yielded the 2 T cell receptor beta chains listed below, sequenced in a study of CD4 T cells in relation to SARS-CoV-2 and coronaviruses. Profiling relied on immunoSEQ multiplex PCR, and the TCRdb table lists in-frame clones only, not all of them. The sample holds about 27,000 clones, 70% to 80% seen once. Which antigens these TCRs recognize remains unknown. Unexposed donor CD4+ T cells date from about 2011-2019, before the COVID-19 pandemic. The cells were cultured for approximately ten days before CD4+ T cells were isolated. Input material: CD4+ T cells from PBMCs, cultured in vitro. Receptors originate from a human donor in good health.

The rearrangement links TRBV3-1 (or the pseudogene TRBV3-2) to TRBJ2-5; perhaps TRBD2 as D (6 bases). This CDR3 is built from 15 residues. V lost 1 base, J lost 5 bases, and 14 bases lay in between. The germline CDR1 and CDR2 sequences are LGHDT and YNNKEL (reference sequence). The CDR3 DNA follows: TGTGCCAGCAGCCAAGCAGATTGGGGGAGGGAGACCCAGTACTTC. Translating it yields CASSQADWGRETQYF.

The V and J genes are TRBV18 and TRBJ2-7; a possible D gene is TRBD1 (6 bases). V lost 4 bases, J lost 5 bases, and 12 bases lay in between. This CDR3 has 13 residues. Germline V gene data show CDR1 as KGHSH and CDR2 as LQKENI. Here the CDR3 DNA reads TGTGCCAGCTCACGTCCCAGGGGTGACGAGCAGTACTTC. It is translated as CASSRPRGDEQYF.